This T cell receptor beta chain was obtained from a study of early T cells in non-severe SARS-CoV-2 infection. Study-level background: Unpaired chains resulted from sequencing bulk RNA of unsorted whole blood. Broader study findings: Matches to VDJdb favored anti-spike CD8 responses and missed private and CD4 specificities.

Germline V gene sequence: CDR1 DFQATT, CDR2 SNEGSKA (reference sequence). Deletions cut 4 bases from V and 7 bases from J, with 13 bases between. The CDR3 totals 13 residues. Each single cDNA molecule received a unique molecular identifier. TCRdb passed the 5' RACE reads through MiXCR, listing each CDR3 protein once. The sample holds roughly 80,000 distinct CDR3 sequences, about 9.6% seen once. This clonotype was recorded a few times. The target antigen is unknown. The sample comprised whole blood. This TCR was sampled from an adult who was a healthcare worker with PCR-confirmed SARS-CoV-2 infection or an uninfected control (not recorded which). The V call is TRBV20-1, the J call TRBJ1-4; D may be TRBD1 (6 bases). This chain's CDR3 is CSATQGGSEKLFF. CDR3 DNA: TGCAGTGCTACACAGGGTGGAAGTGAAAAACTGTTTTTT.